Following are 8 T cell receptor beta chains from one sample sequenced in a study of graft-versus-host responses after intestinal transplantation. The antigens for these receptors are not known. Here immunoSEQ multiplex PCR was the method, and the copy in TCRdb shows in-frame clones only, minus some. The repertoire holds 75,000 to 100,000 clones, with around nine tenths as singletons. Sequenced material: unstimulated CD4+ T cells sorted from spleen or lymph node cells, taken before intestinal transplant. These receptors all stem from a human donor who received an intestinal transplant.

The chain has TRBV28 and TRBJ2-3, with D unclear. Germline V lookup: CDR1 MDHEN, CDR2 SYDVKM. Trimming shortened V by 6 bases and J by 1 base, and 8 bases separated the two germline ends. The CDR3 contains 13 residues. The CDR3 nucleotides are TGTGCCAGCAGAACTCTGGGCACAGATACGCAGTATTTT. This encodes CASRTLGTDTQYF.

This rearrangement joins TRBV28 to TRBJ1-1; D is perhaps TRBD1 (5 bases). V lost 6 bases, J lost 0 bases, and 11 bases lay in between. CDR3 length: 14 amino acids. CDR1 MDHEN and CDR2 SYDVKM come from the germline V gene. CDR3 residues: CASSTDRMNTEAFF. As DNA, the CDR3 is TGTGCCAGCAGCACTGACAGAATGAACACTGAAGCTTTCTTT.

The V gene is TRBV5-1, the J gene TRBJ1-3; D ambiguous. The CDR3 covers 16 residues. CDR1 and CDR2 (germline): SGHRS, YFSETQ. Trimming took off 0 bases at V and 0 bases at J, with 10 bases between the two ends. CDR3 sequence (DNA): TGCGCCAGCAGCTTGGTGCCGGGGAGCTCTGGAAACACCATATATTTT. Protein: CASSLVPGSSGNTIYF.

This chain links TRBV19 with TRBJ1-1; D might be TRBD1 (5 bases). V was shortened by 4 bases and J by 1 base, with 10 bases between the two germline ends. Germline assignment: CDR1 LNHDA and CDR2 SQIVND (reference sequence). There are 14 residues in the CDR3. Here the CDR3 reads CASSSLRENTEAFF. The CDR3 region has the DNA TGTGCCAGTAGTAGCCTCAGGGAGAACACTGAAGCTTTCTTT.

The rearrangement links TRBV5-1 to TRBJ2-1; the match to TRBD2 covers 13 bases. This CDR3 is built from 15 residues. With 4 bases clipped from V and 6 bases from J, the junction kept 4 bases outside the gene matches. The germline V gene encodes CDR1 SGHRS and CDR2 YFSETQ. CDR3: CASSRTSGRGNEQFF. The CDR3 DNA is TGCGCCAGCAGCCGAACTAGCGGGAGGGGCAATGAGCAGTTCTTC.

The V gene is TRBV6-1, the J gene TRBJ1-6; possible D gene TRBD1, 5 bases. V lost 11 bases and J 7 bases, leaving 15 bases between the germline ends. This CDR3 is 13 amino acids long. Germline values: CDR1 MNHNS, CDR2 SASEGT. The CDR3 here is CAGAQAGNSPLHF. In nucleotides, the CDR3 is TGTGCCGGGGCACAGGCCGGAAATTCACCCCTCCACTTT.

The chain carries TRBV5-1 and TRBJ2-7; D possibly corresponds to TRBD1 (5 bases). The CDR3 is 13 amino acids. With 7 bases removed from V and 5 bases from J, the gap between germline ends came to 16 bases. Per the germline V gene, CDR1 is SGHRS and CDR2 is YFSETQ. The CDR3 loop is CASSGAPRDEQYF. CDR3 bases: TGCGCCAGCTCTGGGGCGCCAAGGGACGAGCAGTACTTC.

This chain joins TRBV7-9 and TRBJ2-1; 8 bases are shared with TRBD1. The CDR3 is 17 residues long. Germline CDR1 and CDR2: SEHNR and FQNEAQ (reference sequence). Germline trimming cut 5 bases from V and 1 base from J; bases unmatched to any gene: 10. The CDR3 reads CASSQDGRGLSYNEQFF. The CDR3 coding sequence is TGTGCCAGCAGCCAAGACGGCAGGGGGCTTTCCTACAATGAGCAGTTCTTC.